Reported below is one T cell receptor (beta chain). What it binds is unknown. The sample is drawn from a study of cytomegalovirus exposure and HLA in healthy donors. Notes on the study in general: A later analysis linked a missense DCLRE1C variant to TCR beta V- and J-gene trimming.

It was with 60 Vbeta and 13 Jbeta primers that the PCR ran. The protocol was immunoSEQ multiplex PCR, while the TCRdb copy is restricted to in-frame clones and leaves out a portion. The repertoire holds approximately 160,000 clones, with over 65% as singletons. This CDR3 is built from 15 residues. V dropped 6 bases and J dropped 0 bases, with 14 bases sitting between them. Germline CDR1 LNHDA, CDR2 SQIVND (reference sequence). The rearrangement joins TRBV19 to TRBJ2-5; perhaps TRBD1 as D (6 bases). Sequenced sample: PBMCs. The clonotype comes from a woman between 40 and 55 years old in good health and CMV-seropositive. Here the CDR3 reads CASSRDNQYQETQYF. CDR3 sequence (DNA): TGTGCCAGTAGCCGGGACAACCAGTACCAAGAGACCCAGTACTTC. The variable domain in full, with the rest retrieved from reference TRBV19 and TRBJ2-5, is DGGITQSPKYLFRKEGQNVTLSCEQNLNHDAMYWYRQDPGQGLRLIYYSQIVNDFQKGDIAEGYSVSREKKESFPLTVTSAQKNPTAFYLCASSRDNQYQETQYFGPGTRLLVL.